Below, one T cell receptor (beta chain) is given with its context. The target antigen is unknown. The draw of peripheral blood yielded ten milliliters from each donor. This entry belongs to a study of blood T cells in healthy people across ages. General study points: A roughly linear age-dependent decrease characterized TCR beta diversity per million T cells.

This CDR3 has 14 residues. Germline V CDR1 and CDR2: SGHTA, FQGNSA. Between the trimmed V and J ends, which lost 4 bases and 5 bases, there was a span of 14 bases. Primers used in a second PCR of roughly 6 to 11 cycles were a sample-barcoded 5' primer and a J-beta primer mix. Each TCR beta cDNA got a 12-nucleotide random molecular identifier. TCRdb reprocessed the 5' RACE reads via MiXCR and lists one record per CDR3 protein. The sample lists fewer than 2 million distinct CDR3 sequences; approximately 39% were seen once. The V call is TRBV7-2, the J call TRBJ1-1, with D possibly TRBD1 on 5 matching bases. The sequenced sample consisted of blood. This clonotype was obtained from a human donor in good health. The CDR3 loop reads CASSSPVRGTEAFF. CDR3 DNA sequence: TGTGCCAGCAGCTCGCCGGTCCGGGGGACTGAAGCTTTCTTT. The full variable domain, with the rest looked up from reference TRBV7-2 and TRBJ1-1, is GAGVSQSPSNKVTEKGKDVELRCDPISGHTALYWYRQSLGQGLEFLIYFQGNSAPDKSGLPSDRFSAERTGGSVSTLTIQRTQQEDSAVYLCASSSPVRGTEAFFGQGTRLTVV.